These 29 T cell receptor beta chains share one sample of origin, sequenced in a study of early T cells in non-severe SARS-CoV-2 infection. TCRdb reprocessed the 5' RACE reads with MiXCR, giving one entry per CDR3 protein. The table has about 64,000 distinct CDR3 sequences, roughly 18% seen once. This material consisted of whole blood, taken at baseline. The receptors shown here come from an adult who was a healthcare worker with PCR-confirmed SARS-CoV-2 infection or an uninfected control (not recorded which).

This clonotype occurred a few times. The chain uses TRBV7-6 and TRBJ1-6; unclear D gene. Trimming left V 1 base short and J 9 bases short, with 13 bases between. CDR1 SGHVS and CDR2 FNYEAQ come from the germline V gene. The CDR3 is made up of 15 amino acids. CDR3 amino acids: CASSLGQAIGSPLHF. The CDR3 bases are TGTGCCAGCAGCTTAGGGCAGGCCATCGGTTCACCCCTCCACTTT.

This rearrangement joins TRBV5-1 to TRBJ2-5; 8 bases match TRBD1. The CDR3 has 13 residues. The ends lost 2 bases at V and 5 bases at J; junction bases unmatched: 2. CDR1 is SGHRS and CDR2 is YFSETQ in the germline V gene. The CDR3 spells CASSLQGVETQYF. As DNA, the CDR3 is TGCGCCAGCAGCTTACAGGGGGTGGAGACCCAGTACTTC.

This rearrangement joins TRBV19 to TRBJ2-2; no clear D. Germline values: CDR1 LNHDA, CDR2 SQIVND (reference sequence). Trimming took off 10 bases at V and 4 bases at J, with 19 bases between the two ends. This CDR3 has 15 residues. The CDR3 nucleotides read TGTGCCACCCCGTCCGGACCTAAGGCCACCGGGGAGCTGTTTTTT. Protein sequence: CATPSGPKATGELFF.

There are many counts of this clonotype. The CDR3 nucleotides read TGTGCCAGCAGTTATAACCCAGCCAAAAACATTCAGTACTTC. Amino acids: CASSYNPAKNIQYF. The chain joins TRBV6-6 to TRBJ2-4, with D hard to call. The CDR3 sequence is 14 residues long. Trimming shortened V by 3 bases and J by 0 bases, and 6 bases separated the two germline ends. Germline V lookup: CDR1 MNHNY, CDR2 SVGAGI (reference sequence).

The chain employs TRBV2 and TRBJ2-2, with 9 positions matching TRBD1. CDR3 length equals 17 residues. J was trimmed by 5 bases and V by 2 bases; bases with no gene match: 9. The germline V gene has CDR1 SNHLY and CDR2 FYNNEI. CDR3 nucleotide sequence: TGTGCCAGCAGTGAATCTCTCGGGACAGGGTGGACCGGGGAGCTGTTTTTT. This sequence encodes CASSESLGTGWTGELFF.

The gene calls are TRBV6-6 and TRBJ2-6; tentative D call: TRBD1 (5 bases). V was pared by 0 bases and J by 0 bases, with 12 bases between. CDR1 is MNHNY, CDR2 SVGAGI, per germline (reference sequence). The CDR3 has 18 residues. CDR3 DNA sequence: TGTGCCAGCAGTTACTCGGTCAGTGACAGCTCTGGGGCCAACGTCCTGACTTTC. Translation: CASSYSVSDSSGANVLTF.

The chain recombines TRBV28 with TRBJ2-7; 7 nucleotides match TRBD1. Unmatched junction bases numbered 6, after V lost 7 bases and J lost 3 bases. The CDR3 loop spans 13 amino acids. CDR1 MDHEN and CDR2 SYDVKM come from the germline V gene. The CDR3 DNA is TGTGCCAGCAACCCAGGACAGGTCTACGAGCAGTACTTC. Protein sequence: CASNPGQVYEQYF.

This clonotype was picked up a small number of times. The chain links TRBV6-5 to TRBJ1-2; the D gene is possibly TRBD1 (5 bases). The germline V gene has CDR1 MNHEY and CDR2 SVGAGI. The length of the CDR3 is 16 residues. V lost 2 bases, J lost 0 bases, and 13 bases lay in between. The DNA for the CDR3 is TGTGCCAGCAGTTACGATCCGGGACGGTCTAACTATGGCTACACCTTC. Protein product: CASSYDPGRSNYGYTF.

This sequence joins TRBV7-8 and TRBJ2-5; D is uncertain. The CDR3 runs to 17 residues. V lost 3 bases, J lost 1 base, and 18 bases lay in between. CDR1 and CDR2 from the germline V gene are SGHVS and FQNEAQ. The DNA for the CDR3 is TGTGCCAGCAGCTTCCCGCGGCGTCTTAGCCCCCAAGAGACCCAGTACTTC. This codes for CASSFPRRLSPQETQYF.

V usage is TRBV3-1 and J usage is TRBJ1-4; D ambiguous. CDR1 is LGHDT, CDR2 YNNKEL, per germline (reference sequence). The CDR3 length is 13 residues. V gave up 5 bases and J gave up 7 bases, with 11 bases separating them. CDR3 DNA: TGTGCCAGCAGCGAGCGAAGGTTTGAAAAACTGTTTTTT. Translated: CASSERRFEKLFF.

The sample holds many counts of this clonotype. This chain connects TRBV12-3 or TRBV12-4 to TRBJ2-4, with D possibly matching TRBD2 (6 bases). This CDR3 has 16 residues. Between the trimmed V and J ends, which lost 2 bases and 1 base, there was a span of 12 bases. The CDR3 region is CASSLRGSQAKNIQYF. DNA for the CDR3: TGTGCCAGCAGTTTACGGGGGTCCCAGGCCAAAAACATTCAGTACTTC.

V and J are TRBV24-1 and TRBJ2-4; D gene ambiguous. Trimming stripped 9 bases from V and 1 base from J, with 6 bases between. The CDR3 has 12 residues. Germline lookup yields CDR1 KGHDR and CDR2 SFDVKD. The DNA of the CDR3 is TGTGCCACCGTGCTGGCCAAAAACATTCAGTACTTC. It yields the protein CATVLAKNIQYF.

CDR3 bases: TGTGCCAGCAGCTTGAGACTAGCCTACGAGCAGTACTTC. Translation gives CASSLRLAYEQYF. The rearrangement joins TRBV11-2 to TRBJ2-7; D is perhaps TRBD2 (6 bases). Germline CDR1 is SGHAT and CDR2 is FQNNGV. The length of the CDR3 is 13 residues. With 3 bases removed from V and 2 bases from J, the gap between germline ends came to 8 bases.

The V gene is TRBV12-3 or TRBV12-4, the J gene TRBJ2-7; D is unclear. Trimming took off 7 bases at V and 4 bases at J, with 11 bases between the two ends. The CDR3 spans 12 residues. Here the CDR3 DNA reads TGTGCCAGCACCGGGCAAACATACGAGCAGTACTTC. It is translated as CASTGQTYEQYF.

This clonotype was found a few times. The chain couples TRBV6-5 to TRBJ2-1, with D perhaps TRBD2 (6 bases). The CDR3 sequence is 17 residues long. Germline values: CDR1 MNHEY, CDR2 SVGAGI. V gave up 0 bases and J gave up 8 bases, with 20 bases separating them. The CDR3 loop is CASSYSRRDPLQDEQFF. As DNA, the CDR3 is TGTGCCAGCAGTTACTCACGGAGGGACCCCCTCCAGGATGAGCAGTTCTTC.

This clonotype was seen more than once but under ten times. J is TRBJ2-5 and V is TRBV6-5; a weak D match, TRBD1 (5 bases). Germline CDR1 MNHEY, CDR2 SVGAGI. Deletions cut 7 bases from V and 1 base from J, with 10 bases between. The CDR3 spans 13 residues. This chain's CDR3 is CASKLGAQETQYF. In DNA, the CDR3 is TGTGCCAGCAAGTTAGGGGCCCAAGAGACCCAGTACTTC.

The sample holds a few counts of this clonotype. The V call is TRBV10-3, the J call TRBJ1-2; 10 bases are a match to TRBD1. Looked up from germline, CDR1 is ENHRY and CDR2 is SYGVKD. This CDR3 has 14 amino acids. With 2 bases clipped from V and 6 bases from J, the junction kept 3 bases outside the gene matches. CDR3 region: CAISEPGQGNGYTF. The CDR3, as DNA: TGTGCCATCAGTGAGCCGGGACAGGGGAATGGCTACACCTTC.

In this sample, this clonotype turned up a few times. The chain combines TRBV6-5 with TRBJ2-5; D may be TRBD2 (6 bases). The CDR3 has 15 residues. Germline values: CDR1 MNHEY, CDR2 SVGAGI. V was shortened by 6 bases and J by 3 bases, with 17 bases between the two germline ends. The CDR3 bases are TGTGCCAGCAGAGGCCTCCACGGAGGGGAAGAGACCCAGTACTTC. Its protein product is CASRGLHGGEETQYF.

The V call is TRBV19, the J call TRBJ2-4; 11 bases align to TRBD1. Germline loops: CDR1 LNHDA, CDR2 SQIVND (reference sequence). There are 18 residues in the CDR3. V lost 4 bases, J lost 1 base, and 9 bases stayed unmatched. The CDR3 region is CASSRSGTGGSAKNIQYF. CDR3 nucleotide sequence: TGTGCCAGTAGTAGATCCGGGACAGGGGGATCGGCCAAAAACATTCAGTACTTC.

This clonotype appeared many times. This chain uses TRBV28 with TRBJ1-3; 8 positions agree with TRBD1. The germline CDR1 and CDR2 sequences are MDHEN and SYDVKM. With 6 bases clipped from V and 6 bases from J, the junction kept 13 bases outside the gene matches. This CDR3 spans 16 amino acids. As DNA, the CDR3 is TGTGCCAGCAGCCTCGGACAGGGTTGGGTTGAAAACACCATATATTTT. This codes for CASSLGQGWVENTIYF.

This clonotype was observed a few times. The chain recombines TRBV6-5 with TRBJ1-1; D perhaps matches TRBD1 (5 bases). Germline-derived CDR1 and CDR2 are MNHEY and SVGAGI. This CDR3 spans 12 amino acids. V was cut by 5 bases and J by 6 bases, with 10 bases left in between. CDR3 loop: CASSIWGAEAFF. The CDR3, as DNA: TGTGCCAGCAGTATCTGGGGGGCTGAAGCTTTCTTT.

The chain combines TRBV12-3 or TRBV12-4 with TRBJ2-3; no reliable D call. The CDR3 runs 11 residues. V lost 5 bases and J lost 4, with 4 bases in between. The CDR3 DNA is TGTGCCAGCAGTAGTTCAGATACGCAGTATTTT. It is translated as CASSSSDTQYF.

The table lists this clonotype with a few counts. CDR3 loop: CASSSGTLSYEQYF. CDR3 bases: TGTGCCAGCAGCTCCGGGACACTCTCCTACGAGCAGTACTTC. J is TRBJ2-7 and V is TRBV5-4; possible D gene TRBD1, 6 bases. The CDR3 consists of 14 residues. Between the trimmed V and J ends, which lost 3 bases and 0 bases, there was a span of 10 bases. Germline values: CDR1 SGHNT, CDR2 YYREEE (reference sequence).

The rearrangement uses TRBV15 and TRBJ2-7, with TRBD1 as a possible D gene (6 bases). Germline V gene lookup returns CDR1 LNHNV and CDR2 YYDKDF (reference sequence). Deletions cut 9 bases from V and 5 bases from J, with 20 bases between. The length of the CDR3 is 14 residues. The CDR3 sequence: CATGAMQGANEQYF. The CDR3 region has the DNA TGTGCCACGGGGGCCATGCAGGGTGCGAACGAGCAGTACTTC.

There are many counts of this clonotype. The chain has TRBV5-1 and TRBJ1-1, with D perhaps matching TRBD1 (6 bases). Germline V gives CDR1 SGHRS, CDR2 YFSETQ. Trimming removed 3 bases from V and 1 base from J, with 10 bases in between. This CDR3 contains 14 residues. CDR3 in DNA: TGCGCCAGCAGCTCGATGACAGGGAACACTGAAGCTTTCTTT. It specifies CASSSMTGNTEAFF.

This chain uses TRBV20-1 with TRBJ2-3, with 11 bases aligning to TRBD2. The CDR3 runs to 15 residues. Trimming at V came to 1 base and at J to 5 bases, leaving 5 bases not matched to a gene. CDR1 and CDR2 (germline): DFQATT, SNEGSKA (reference sequence). In nucleotides, the CDR3 is TGCAGTGCTAGAGCTCTTAGCGGGAGGGTAGATACGCAGTATTTT. This encodes CSARALSGRVDTQYF.

V is TRBV2 and J is TRBJ1-1; 8 bases are shared with TRBD1. The CDR3 covers 15 residues. The V gene's germline CDR1 is SNHLY and CDR2 FYNNEI. With 6 bases clipped from V and 1 base from J, the junction kept 7 bases outside the gene matches. The CDR3 DNA follows: TGTGCCAGCAGGCGCGAGACAGGGGAGAACACTGAAGCTTTCTTT. This sequence encodes CASRRETGENTEAFF.

This clonotype was observed a few times. The chain has TRBV24-1 and TRBJ2-2, with TRBD1 identical over 11 bases. The CDR3 runs to 16 residues. Trimming took 4 bases from V and 4 from J; bases not matched to a gene: 4. The germline V gene encodes CDR1 KGHDR and CDR2 SFDVKD. The CDR3 sequence is CATSDPGTGGTGELFF. The CDR3 nucleotides are TGTGCCACCAGTGACCCCGGGACAGGGGGCACCGGGGAGCTGTTTTTT.

This clonotype has just a few counts. The V call is TRBV7-2, the J call TRBJ2-7; D not resolved. The CDR3 is 14 amino acids. Looked up from germline, CDR1 is SGHTA and CDR2 is FQGNSA. The V end was cut by 3 bases, the J end by 0 bases, with 9 bases between. DNA of the CDR3: TGTGCCAGCAGCTTGGTACAGAGCTCCTACGAGCAGTACTTC. Protein product: CASSLVQSSYEQYF.